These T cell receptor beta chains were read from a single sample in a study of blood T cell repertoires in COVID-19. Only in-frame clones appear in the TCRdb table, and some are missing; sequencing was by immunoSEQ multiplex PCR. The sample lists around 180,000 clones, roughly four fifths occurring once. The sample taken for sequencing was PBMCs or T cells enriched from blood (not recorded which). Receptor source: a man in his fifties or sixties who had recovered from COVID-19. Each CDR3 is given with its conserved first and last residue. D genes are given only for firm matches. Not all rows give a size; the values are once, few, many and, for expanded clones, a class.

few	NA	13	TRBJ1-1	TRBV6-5	TGTGCCAGCAGCCGCGGGGGGAACACTGAAGCTTTCTTT	CASSRGGNTEAFF
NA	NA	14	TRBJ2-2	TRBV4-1	TGCGCCAGCAGAGTTCTACGGGGCACCGGGGAGCTGTTTTTT	CASRVLRGTGELFF
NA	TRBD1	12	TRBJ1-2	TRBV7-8	TGTGCCAGCAGTGACAGGGACTATGGCTACACCTTC	CASSDRDYGYTF
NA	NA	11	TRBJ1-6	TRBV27	TGTGCCGCCGGTTATAATTCACCCCTCCACTTT	CAAGYNSPLHF
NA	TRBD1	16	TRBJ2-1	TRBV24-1	TGTGCCACCAGTGATCCCGGGACAGGGGGCTATAATGAGCAGTTCTTC	CATSDPGTGGYNEQFF
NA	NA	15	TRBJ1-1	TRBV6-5	TGTGCCAGCAGTTTGGCATCTCCGTCGAACACTGAAGCTTTCTTT	CASSLASPSNTEAFF
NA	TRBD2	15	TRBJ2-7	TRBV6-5	TGTGCCAGCAGCCTGGGGCGGGGGAGCACCTACGAGCAGTACTTC	CASSLGRGSTYEQYF
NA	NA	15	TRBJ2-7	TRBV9	TGTGCCAGCAGCGTAGGCCAGGGCAATTCCTACGAGCAGTACTTC	CASSVGQGNSYEQYF
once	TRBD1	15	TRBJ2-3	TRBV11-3	TGTGCCAGCAGCCTCAGGGGGCGGCGGACAGATACGCAGTATTTT	CASSLRGRRTDTQYF
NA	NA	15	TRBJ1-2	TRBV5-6	TGTGCCAGCACCTTAGGGGGGGCGCTTCACTATGGCTACACCTTC	CASTLGGALHYGYTF
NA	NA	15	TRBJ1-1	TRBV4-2	TGTGCCAGCAGCCCCTCGGGGGGGGTGAGCACTGAAGCTTTCTTT	CASSPSGGVSTEAFF
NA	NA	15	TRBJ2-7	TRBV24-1	TGTGCCACCAGTGCTGGGGGCAGGGTGGGGTACGAGCAGTACTTC	CATSAGGRVGYEQYF
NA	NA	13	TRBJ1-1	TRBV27	TGTGCCAGCAGTCCAGGTGGTGTCACTGAAGCTTTCTTT	CASSPGGVTEAFF
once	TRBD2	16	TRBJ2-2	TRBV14	TGTGCCAGCAGCCAAGCGGCGGGGGGGCTCGCCGGGGAGCTGTTTTTT	CASSQAAGGLAGELFF
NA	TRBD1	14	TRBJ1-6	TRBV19	TGTGCCAGTAGTACGCGGGACAGGGTTTCACCCCTCCACTTT	CASSTRDRVSPLHF
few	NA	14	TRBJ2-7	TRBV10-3	TGTGCCATCAGTGAGTTGGCCGGGACCTACGAGCAGTACTTC	CAISELAGTYEQYF
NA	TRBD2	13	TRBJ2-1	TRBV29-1	TGCAGCGTCCGGACGGGGGGTGGCCATGAGCAGTTCTTC	CSVRTGGGHEQFF
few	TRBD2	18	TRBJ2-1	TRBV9	TGTGCCAGCAGCCCGGACACGGGGACTAGCGGGGACGACAATGAGCAGTTCTTC	CASSPDTGTSGDDNEQFF
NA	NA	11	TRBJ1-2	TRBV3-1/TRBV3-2	TGTGCCAGCAGCCAAGACAGGGCCTACACCTTC	CASSQDRAYTF
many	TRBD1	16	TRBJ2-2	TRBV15	TGTGCCACCAGCAGAGAACAGGGGCCGAACACCGGGGAGCTGTTTTTT	CATSREQGPNTGELFF
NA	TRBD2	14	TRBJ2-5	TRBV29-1	TGCAGCGTTGTCATCCTAGCGGGGGGAAAGACCCAGTACTTC	CSVVILAGGKTQYF
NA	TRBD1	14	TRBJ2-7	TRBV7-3	TGTGCCAGCAGCCTCGACAGGGGACCCTACGAGCAGTACTTC	CASSLDRGPYEQYF
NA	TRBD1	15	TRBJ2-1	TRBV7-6	TGTGCCAGCAGCTCCAGACAGGGGGCAAACAATGAGCAGTTCTTC	CASSSRQGANNEQFF
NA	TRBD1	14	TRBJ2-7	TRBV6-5	TGTGCCAGCAGTAGCCGGACAGGGGGCTACGAGCAGTACTTC	CASSSRTGGYEQYF
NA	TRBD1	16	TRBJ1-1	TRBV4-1	TGCGCCAGCAGCCAAGGGGGGACAGGGCCCGACACTGAAGCTTTCTTT	CASSQGGTGPDTEAFF
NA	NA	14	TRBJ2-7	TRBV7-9	TGTGCCAGCAGCTTATCTCGGGGGGCGGGAGAGCAGTACTTC	CASSLSRGAGEQYF
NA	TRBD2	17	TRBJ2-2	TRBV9	TGTGCCAGCAGCGCAGCGGGAGGCTTCGCGATAACCGGGGAGCTGTTTTTT	CASSAAGGFAITGELFF
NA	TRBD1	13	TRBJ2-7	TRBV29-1	TGCAGCGTACAGGACAGGGACTCCTACGAGCAGTACTTC	CSVQDRDSYEQYF
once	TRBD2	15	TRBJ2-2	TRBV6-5	TGTGCCAGCAGGGGGGTAGCGGGGTACACCGGGGAGCTGTTTTTT	CASRGVAGYTGELFF
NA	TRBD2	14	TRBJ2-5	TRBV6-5	TGTGCCAGCATGGGGACTAACCACCAAGAGACCCAGTACTTC	CASMGTNHQETQYF
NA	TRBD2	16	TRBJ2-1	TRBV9	TGTGCCAGCAGCGTGAGTAGCGGGGGCTCCTACAATGAGCAGTTCTTC	CASSVSSGGSYNEQFF
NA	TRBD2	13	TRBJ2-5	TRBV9	TGTGCCAGCAGCGGGACTAGCGGGGGTGCTGAATACTTC	CASSGTSGGAEYF
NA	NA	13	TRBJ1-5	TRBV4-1	TGCGCCAGCAGCCAAAGTCTATTACAGCCCCAGCATTTT	CASSQSLLQPQHF
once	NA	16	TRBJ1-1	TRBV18	TGTGCCAGCTCACCGGTAGTATCAGGGAAGAACACTGAAGCTTTCTTT	CASSPVVSGKNTEAFF
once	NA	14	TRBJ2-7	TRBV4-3	TGCGCCAGCAGCCAAGGTTATCCAGGGTACGAGCAGTACTTC	CASSQGYPGYEQYF
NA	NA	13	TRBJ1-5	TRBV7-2	TGTGCCAGCAGCTGGCCGGGAGGTCAGCCCCAGCATTTT	CASSWPGGQPQHF
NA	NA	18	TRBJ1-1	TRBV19	TGTGCCAGTACCCATTCCTTGAGACAGATAGGGATAGTCCCTGAAGCTTTCTTT	CASTHSLRQIGIVPEAFF